The T cell receptor (beta chain) described here comes from a study of siplizumab effects on memory and regulatory T cells. The CDR3 runs to 14 residues. The trim removed 8 bases at V and 6 bases at J, leaving 6 bases unmatched. Per germline, CDR1 LNHDA and CDR2 SQIVND (reference sequence). Profiling relied on immunoSEQ multiplex PCR, and the TCRdb table lists in-frame clones only, not all of them. This sample has about 85,000 clones, with approximately 95% found just once. Study-wide findings and caveats: Naive T cells seemed more diverse than memory cells and seemed major alloresponse contributors. Assignment to unstimulated subsets succeeded for only a minor fraction of the alloreactive clones. Most proliferating CD4+ or CD8+ clones, roughly 75-97%, had no naive or memory assignment.

On this clone: Its specificity is not known.

The sequence came from a human donor in good health. V and J are TRBV19 and TRBJ2-1; 11 nucleotides agree with TRBD1. The source material was CD8+ T cells sorted from blood. CDR3 sequence reads: CASGPGTGGNEQFF. For the CDR3, the DNA is TGTGCCAGTGGACCAGGGACAGGGGGCAATGAGCAGTTCTTC.